This TCR beta chain came from a study of T cell repertoires and HLA-DP antigens (dated by TCRdb to the late 2010s). Some background on the complete study: An in vitro model of CD4+ T cell alloreactivity against allogeneic HLA-DP presented by transduced HeLa cells was used in the study. One alloantigen differed from self by one peptide-binding groove amino acid, whereas the other differed by ten, modelling structurally similar versus dissimilar alloantigens. Of the three donors, two were male and one was female, and their ages ranged from the 18-to-29 age band up to the 60-to-69 age band. Average DNA input was about 220 ng for sorted CD137+CD4+ samples, compared with 1,200 ng for pre-culture CD4+ samples. Overall study outcomes, separate from this receptor: Sorted CD137+ cells showed similar clonality against both alloantigens (approximately 0.4), much higher than the clonality of pre-culture samples (roughly 0.039). An average cumulative frequency of about 36% against one allele and 50.6% against the other was found for clones undetected before culture. The study was limited by having just a few donors, by relying on a non-physiological HeLa antigen-presenting system, and by using total CD4+ cells as responders. Naive and memory CD4+ repertoires were not analysed separately.

The immunoSEQ multiplex PCR, with forward primers for 54 TRBV segments and reverse primers for 13 TRBJ segments, was used to amplify TCRB CDR3 regions. Deep resolution, with a target of 200,000 or so T cell genomes, was applied to the sequencing of pre-culture CD4+ samples. Sequencing of the amplicons was done on an Illumina HiSeq System, giving 87 bp reads that spanned the CDR3. The authors' analysis ran thus. Reads were corrected for PCR and sequencing errors, and CDR3 regions were defined by alignment to IMGT reference sequences. Synthetic template pools were used to estimate counts of templates and unique rearrangements. Clonality was computed as 1 minus Pielou's evenness. Richness was estimated with the Daley-Smith estimator. Morisita's index was used to measure repertoire overlap. A clone counted as low-abundance if it appeared in cultured samples but went undetected in the pre-culture repertoire of the same donor. The table comes from immuneACCESS by way of TCRdb, which keeps in-frame sequences with V and J called. Part of the clones is missing from these tables; in studies checked, under half for an unresolved V gene and the rest for unknown reasons. V and J calls and clone size are given by that table; D and trimming were obtained from the DNA. For this sample there are approximately 110,000 clones; 80% to 95% appear just once. 0.25% to 0.3% of the sample belongs to the ten largest clones.

As for this clone: Its antigen has not been determined. No base qualities exist here, and no much larger clone lies one base off it.

CDR1 is given as SGHRS and CDR2 as YFSETQ, both from the germline V gene. Inclusive of the bounding cysteine and phenylalanine, the CDR3 is 16 residues long. Only the CDR3 DNA is retained, 48 bases long and in frame from the first base. V loses 5 bases at its end and J loses 3 bases; junction bases beyond the gene matches: 7. Magnetic bead negative selection was used to isolate untouched CD4+ T cells from Ficoll-separated PBMC, with an average purity of 97.7%. Untouched CD4+ T cells were isolated with magnetic beads from Ficoll-separated PBMC, and a purity of about 98% was reached with negligible CD8+ contamination. Donors were three healthy blood donors whose buffy coats supplied peripheral blood mononuclear cells. CMV seronegative status was shared by all three donors. The DNeasy Blood & Tissue Kit was used to extract genomic DNA. For each subject, genomic DNA from sorted CD137+CD4+ cells and from pre-culture CD4+ baseline samples underwent TCRB sequencing.

The chain links TRBV5-1 with TRBJ2-3; 12 of the junction bases match TRBD2. Sequenced: CD4+ T cells from PBMCs. The source is a woman younger than 35 in good health and CMV-seronegative. The DNA sequence follows: TGCGCCAGCAGACTCACTAGCGGGGGGTTTACAGATACGCAGTATTTT. This gives the protein CASRLTSGGFTDTQYF.